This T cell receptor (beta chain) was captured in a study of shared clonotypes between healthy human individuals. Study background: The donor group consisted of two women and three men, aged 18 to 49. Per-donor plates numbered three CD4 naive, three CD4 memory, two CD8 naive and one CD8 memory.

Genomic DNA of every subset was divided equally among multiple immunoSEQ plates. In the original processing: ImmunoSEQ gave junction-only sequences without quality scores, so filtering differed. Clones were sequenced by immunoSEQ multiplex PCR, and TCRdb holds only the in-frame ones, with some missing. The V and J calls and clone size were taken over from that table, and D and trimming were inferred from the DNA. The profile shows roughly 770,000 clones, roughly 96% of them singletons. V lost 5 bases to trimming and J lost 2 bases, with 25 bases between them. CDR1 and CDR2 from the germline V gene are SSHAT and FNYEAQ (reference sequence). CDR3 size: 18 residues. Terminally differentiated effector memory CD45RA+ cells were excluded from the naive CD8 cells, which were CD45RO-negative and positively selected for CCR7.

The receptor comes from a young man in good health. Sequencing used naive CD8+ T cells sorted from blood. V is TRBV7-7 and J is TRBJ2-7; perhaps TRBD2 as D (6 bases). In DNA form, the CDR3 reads TGTGCCAGCAGCCTTTACGCGGGATTCTACGATAAGGCCTACGAGCAGTACTTC. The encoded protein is CASSLYAGFYDKAYEQYF.